This is a list of T cell receptor beta chains from one sample in a study of T cell responses to AZD1222 COVID-19 vaccine. Sequencing was performed with immunoSEQ multiplex PCR; in TCRdb, only in-frame clones are kept and a portion is missing. The table records over 90,000 clones, around 90% of them present only once. The material sequenced was peripheral blood, taken on day 0 of AZD1222 vaccination. The receptor set was obtained from an adult in good health. The CDR3 runs from the conserved cysteine through the conserved F or W. The D gene is left open where the match is weak. Expanded clones are given a class, and other clones once, few, many or no size at all.

>NA|TRBJ2-2|NA|TRBV19
TGTGCCAGTAGTGATCAGGGATCCGGGGAGCTGTTTTTT
CASSDQGSGELFF
>TRBD2|TRBJ2-3|NA|TRBV19
TGTGCCAGTAGTTCCCGACTAGCGGGGGACACAGATACGCAGTATTTT
CASSSRLAGDTDTQYF
>NA|TRBJ2-4|NA|TRBV4-1
TGCGCCAGCAGCGGGGCCAAAAACATTCAGTACTTC
CASSGAKNIQYF
>NA|TRBJ1-3|NA|TRBV10-3
TGTGCCATCAGCACACCTAGCTCTGGAAACACCATATATTTT
CAISTPSSGNTIYF
>NA|TRBJ1-1|NA|TRBV11-2
TGTGCCAGCAGCTTTCTGGAAAGAGGCACTGAAGCTTTCTTT
CASSFLERGTEAFF
>NA|TRBJ1-4|NA|TRBV19
TGTGCCAGTAGTGAGCAGAGAAATGAAAAACTGTTTTTT
CASSEQRNEKLFF
>TRBD1|TRBJ1-6|NA|TRBV3-1/TRBV3-2
TGTGCCAGCAGCCAACAGGGGGCACCCCTCCACTTT
CASSQQGAPLHF
>TRBD1|TRBJ1-4|NA|TRBV6-5
TGTGCCAGCAGTTACTTGACAGGGGTCAATGAAAAACTGTTTTTT
CASSYLTGVNEKLFF
>TRBD1|TRBJ1-4|once|TRBV25-1
TGTGCCAGCAGTCCCCTTGGGACAGGGACTAATGAAAAACTGTTTTTT
CASSPLGTGTNEKLFF
>TRBD1|TRBJ1-1|NA|TRBV2
TGTGCCAGCCGGAGTCCCGGGACAGGGTCGAACACTGAAGCTTTCTTT
CASRSPGTGSNTEAFF
>NA|TRBJ1-1|NA|TRBV7-8
TGTGCCAGCAGCTTAGCTGGGAACACTGAAGCTTTCTTT
CASSLAGNTEAFF
>NA|TRBJ1-2|NA|TRBV29-1
TGCAGCGTGGATCCGGGACAAAACCTCTATGGCTACACCTTC
CSVDPGQNLYGYTF
>NA|TRBJ1-1|NA|TRBV6-2/TRBV6-3
TGTGCCAGCAGTTCGGTACCATCGCAGACTGAAGCTTTCTTT
CASSSVPSQTEAFF
>NA|TRBJ1-3|once|TRBV3-1/TRBV3-2
TGTGCCAGCAGCCAAGGGGCGGGGACACAAGGAAACACCATATATTTT
CASSQGAGTQGNTIYF
>TRBD2|TRBJ2-1|NA|TRBV28
TGTGCCAGCAGGGAAGCTATAGCGGGGTACAATGAGCAGTTCTTC
CASREAIAGYNEQFF
>NA|TRBJ2-5|NA|TRBV6-5
TGTGCCAGCAGTTACTCAGGTTTAGGGACCCAGTACTTC
CASSYSGLGTQYF
>NA|TRBJ2-1|NA|TRBV5-5
TGTGCCAGCAGCTCGTCATGGGGGACTTACTCCTACAATGAGCAGTTCTTC
CASSSSWGTYSYNEQFF
>TRBD1|TRBJ1-3|NA|TRBV15
TGTGCCACCAGCAGATTACAGGGGCCCTGGAACACCATATATTTT
CATSRLQGPWNTIYF
>TRBD1|TRBJ1-3|NA|TRBV18
TGTGCCAGCTCACCAATGACAGGGGCTGGAAACACCATATATTTT
CASSPMTGAGNTIYF